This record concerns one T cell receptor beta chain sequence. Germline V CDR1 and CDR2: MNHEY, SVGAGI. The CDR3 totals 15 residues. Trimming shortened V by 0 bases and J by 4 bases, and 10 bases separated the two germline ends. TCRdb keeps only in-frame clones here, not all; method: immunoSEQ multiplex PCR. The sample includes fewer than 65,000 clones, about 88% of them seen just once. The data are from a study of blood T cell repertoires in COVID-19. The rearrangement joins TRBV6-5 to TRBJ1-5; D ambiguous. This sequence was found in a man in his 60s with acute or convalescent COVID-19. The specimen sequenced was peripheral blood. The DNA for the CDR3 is TGTGCCAGCAGTTACTCAGGGAGGGCGAATCAGCCCCAGCATTTT. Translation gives CASSYSGRANQPQHF.